What follows are 17 T cell receptor beta chains derived from one specimen sequenced in a study of blood T cell repertoires in COVID-19. Sequencing used immunoSEQ multiplex PCR; TCRdb keeps in-frame clones, though not all of them. In the table there are some 200,000 clones, about nine tenths of which are singletons. Specimen: peripheral blood. The receptors originated from a man older than 75 with acute or convalescent COVID-19.

V and J are TRBV5-1 and TRBJ2-5; TRBD1 matches 9 bases. J lost 4 bases, V lost 3 bases, and 4 bases had no gene match. The CDR3 consists of 14 residues. Looked up from germline, CDR1 is SGHRS and CDR2 is YFSETQ. The CDR3 region is CASSSGQGRETQYF. The CDR3 nucleotides are TGCGCCAGCAGCTCCGGACAGGGGAGAGAGACCCAGTACTTC.

The chain carries TRBV11-3 and TRBJ2-3, with a tentative D call TRBD2 (5 bases). The CDR3 runs 17 residues. Looked up from germline, CDR1 is SGHNT and CDR2 is YENEEA. Trimming removed 5 bases from V and 0 bases from J, with 18 bases in between. CDR3 in amino acids: CASSPWGVGSSTDTQYF. CDR3 bases: TGTGCCAGCAGCCCTTGGGGAGTCGGTTCTAGCACAGATACGCAGTATTTT.

The CDR3 nucleotides are TGTGCCAGAGGGACGACAGGTCGGGGAAACACCATATATTTT. This sequence encodes CARGTTGRGNTIYF. The chain carries TRBV3-1 (or the pseudogene TRBV3-2) and TRBJ1-3, with D perhaps matching TRBD1 (6 bases). The CDR3 totals 14 residues. Germline CDR1 reads LGHDT; CDR2 reads YNNKEL (reference sequence). Trimming left V 9 bases short and J 4 bases short, with 16 bases between.

This CDR3 reads CASSLVGLAGGDAEQFF. The CDR3 DNA reads TGTGCCAGCAGCTTAGTGGGGCTAGCGGGAGGGGATGCTGAGCAGTTCTTC. The chain combines TRBV7-2 with TRBJ2-1; 12 bases match TRBD2. The CDR3 consists of 17 residues. The J segment lost 9 bases and the V segment lost 1 base, leaving 10 bases of the junction unmatched. Germline V gene data show CDR1 as SGHTA and CDR2 as FQGNSA.

This rearrangement joins TRBV24-1 to TRBJ2-1; weak D call: TRBD2 (7 bases). The V end lost 9 bases, the J end lost 9 bases, and 17 bases lay between the germline ends. The germline V gene encodes CDR1 KGHDR and CDR2 SFDVKD. CDR3 length: 13 amino acids. Here the CDR3 reads CATGLGGNTEQFF. The DNA of the CDR3 is TGTGCCACCGGACTAGGGGGGAACACTGAGCAGTTCTTC.

V gene TRBV11-3 combines with J gene TRBJ2-1; 9 nucleotides line up with TRBD2. This CDR3 spans 15 amino acids. J gave up 6 bases and V 1 base, and 4 bases lay outside the gene matches. The V gene's germline CDR1 is SGHNT and CDR2 YENEEA. The CDR3 DNA follows: TGTGCCAGCAGCTTAGGATTTAGCGGGAGCAATGAGCAGTTCTTC. This sequence encodes CASSLGFSGSNEQFF.

The table lists this clone with a count of one. This chain uses TRBV28 with TRBJ2-7; D remains unclear. Trimming cost V 7 bases and J 0 bases, with 10 bases left between them. CDR1 is MDHEN and CDR2 is SYDVKM in the germline V gene. This CDR3 comprises 13 residues. This CDR3 is CASMVESSYEQYF. CDR3 nucleotide sequence: TGTGCCAGCATGGTGGAGAGCTCCTACGAGCAGTACTTC. Filled out from reference TRBV28 and TRBJ2-7, the complete variable domain reads DVKVTQSSRYLVKRTGEKVFLECVQDMDHENMFWYRQDPGLGLRLIYFSYDVKMKEKGDIPEGYSVSREKKERFSLILESASTNQTSMYLCASMVESSYEQYFGPGTRLTVT.

The genes are TRBV6-5 and TRBJ1-1, with D uncertain. CDR1 and CDR2 (germline): MNHEY, SVGAGI. The V end was cut by 0 bases, the J end by 5 bases, with 16 bases between. CDR3 length: 16 residues. The CDR3 loop reads CASSYSGSTTGTEAFF. The CDR3 DNA follows: TGTGCCAGCAGTTACTCTGGGAGTACTACGGGAACTGAAGCTTTCTTT.

The chain carries TRBV2 and TRBJ2-7, with D possibly TRBD1 on 6 matching bases. Germline CDR1 and CDR2: SNHLY and FYNNEI. V was trimmed by 2 bases and J by 4 bases, leaving 6 bases between them. The CDR3 contains 12 residues. The CDR3 spells CASSETGYEQYF. The CDR3 bases are TGTGCCAGCAGTGAAACAGGGTACGAGCAGTACTTC.

A note on this clone: This same CDR3 is encoded by further DNA sequences in the sample. V and J are TRBV30 and TRBJ1-1; 7 nucleotides line up with TRBD1. The CDR3 totals 13 residues. Trimming at V came to 2 bases and at J to 1 base, leaving 1 base not matched to a gene. From germline, CDR1 is GTSNPN and CDR2 SVGIG (reference sequence). CDR3 DNA: TGTGCCTGGAGTAGACAGGGGAACACTGAAGCTTTCTTT. Translating gives CAWSRQGNTEAFF. Looking up the rest from reference TRBV30 and TRBJ1-1 gives the full variable domain: SQTIHQWPATLVQPVGSPLSLECTVEGTSNPNLYWYRQAAGRGLQLLFYSVGIGQISSEVPQNLSASRPQDRQFILSSKKLLLSDSGFYLCAWSRQGNTEAFFGQGTRLTVV.

The gene calls are TRBV5-1 and TRBJ1-1, with 8 nucleotides matching TRBD1. The junction had 6 bases not matched to a gene; V was cut back by 2 bases and J by 0 bases. Per the germline V gene, CDR1 is SGHRS and CDR2 is YFSETQ. The CDR3 consists of 16 residues. CDR3 region: CASSLTGTGVNTEAFF. CDR3 coding DNA: TGCGCCAGCAGCTTAACGGGGACAGGCGTGAACACTGAAGCTTTCTTT.

The J gene is TRBJ2-2, the V gene TRBV3-1 (or the pseudogene TRBV3-2); 13 bases agree with TRBD2. CDR1 and CDR2 from the germline V gene are LGHDT and YNNKEL (reference sequence). Germline trimming cut 4 bases from V and 4 bases from J; bases unmatched to any gene: 3. The CDR3 has 16 amino acids. The CDR3 sequence is CASSPGLAGITGELFF. The DNA of the CDR3 is TGTGCCAGCAGCCCGGGACTAGCGGGGATCACCGGGGAGCTGTTTTTT.

In DNA form, the CDR3 reads TGCGCCAGCAGTCTATCCGGGACAGGCCTTGAAGAGACCCAGTACTTC. Encoded protein: CASSLSGTGLEETQYF. The chain couples TRBV5-1 to TRBJ2-5, with 8 positions matching TRBD1. CDR1 is SGHRS, CDR2 YFSETQ, per germline. This CDR3 has 16 amino acids. J lost 3 bases, V lost 5 bases, and 12 bases had no gene match.

The V gene is TRBV7-2, the J gene TRBJ2-5; 9 positions match TRBD1. Germline trimming cut 5 bases from V and 5 bases from J; bases unmatched to any gene: 9. Germline V lookup: CDR1 SGHTA, CDR2 FQGNSA. The CDR3 is 15 amino acids. The CDR3 region is CASSIGQGRRETQYF. The CDR3 DNA follows: TGTGCCAGCAGCATAGGACAGGGGAGGAGGGAGACCCAGTACTTC. The full variable domain, rest sourced from reference TRBV7-2 and TRBJ2-5, is GAGVSQSPSNKVTEKGKDVELRCDPISGHTALYWYRQSLGQGLEFLIYFQGNSAPDKSGLPSDRFSAERTGGSVSTLTIQRTQQEDSAVYLCASSIGQGRRETQYFGPGTRLLVL.

Here the CDR3 DNA reads TGTGCCAGCTCTCAGACCCTCCTGTCAGGCTACGAGCAGTACTTC. It translates to CASSQTLLSGYEQYF. The J gene is TRBJ2-7, the V gene TRBV18, with D unresolved. Between the trimmed V and J ends, which lost 6 bases and 3 bases, there was a span of 18 bases. The length of the CDR3 is 15 residues. CDR1 KGHSH and CDR2 LQKENI come from the germline V gene.

The chain recombines TRBV6-5 with TRBJ2-7; 9 bases map to TRBD1. The V segment lost 5 bases and the J segment 1 base; nucleotides outside the gene matches: 6. This CDR3 contains 15 residues. Germline V gives CDR1 MNHEY, CDR2 SVGAGI. The CDR3 loop reads CASSKQGAGSYEQYV. The CDR3 DNA reads TGTGCCAGCAGTAAACAGGGGGCTGGGTCCTACGAGCAGTACGTC.

The chain joins TRBV7-8 to TRBJ1-6, with 7 positions matching TRBD1. The germline gives CDR1 SGHVS, CDR2 FQNEAQ. The CDR3 sequence is 16 residues long. The V gene end was trimmed by 0 bases and the J gene end by 10 bases; junction bases not matched to a gene: 9. CDR3 loop: CASSLARRQGISPLHF. CDR3 sequence (DNA): TGTGCCAGCAGCTTAGCGAGGAGACAGGGCATATCACCCCTCCACTTT.